These 13 T cell receptor beta chains came from one sample sequenced in a study of read filtering for tumor transcriptome and immune sequencing. The library was built from 400 ng RNA with molecular barcoded adaptors for alpha/delta and beta/gamma chains. Using its own MiXCR run on the reads, TCRdb lists one record per CDR3 protein. The repertoire holds 43,000 or so distinct CDR3 sequences, approximately 12% seen once, with about 15% in the top ten. The sample consisted of a population of CD138-negative cells sorted from bone marrow. These receptors were collected from a donor aged 40 or older with multiple myeloma.

Concerning this clonotype: Given a much more abundant clone one base away, this may be a read error. The rearrangement uses TRBV28 and TRBJ2-5, with D possibly TRBD2 on 5 matching bases. CDR1 is MDHEN, CDR2 SYDVKM, per germline. The CDR3 sequence is 15 residues long. DNA of the CDR3: TGTTCCAGCAGTTTATCAGAAACTAGAGCTGAGACCCAGTACTTC. It specifies CSSSLSETRAETQYF.

A remark on this clonotype: A much larger clone sits a single nucleotide away, making a read error possible. The chain recombines TRBV10-3 with TRBJ2-5; tentatively, D is TRBD2 (5 bases). Germline loops: CDR1 ENHRY, CDR2 SYGVKD. The V and J ends lost 6 bases and 7 bases respectively, with 15 bases between them. The CDR3 is made up of 13 amino acids. CDR3 nucleotides: TGTGCCATCAGGGGAGACGCAACGATGACCCAGTACTTC. Encoded protein: CAIRGDATMTQYF.

This clonotype was observed at least ten times. The V call is TRBV29-1, the J call TRBJ2-5; possibly TRBD2 for D (6 bases). Germline CDR1 SQVTM, CDR2 ANQGSEA. Trimming removed 2 bases from V and 5 bases from J, with 9 bases in between. The CDR3 has 12 residues. The CDR3 spells CSVERGKETQYF. CDR3 bases: TGCAGCGTTGAACGCGGGAAGGAGACCCAGTACTTC.

This clonotype was seen ten or more times. The V and J genes are TRBV3-1 and TRBJ2-1, with 9 positions matching TRBD1. This CDR3 is built from 16 residues. Trimming removed 1 base from V and 7 bases from J; junction bases left unmatched: 8. The germline V gene encodes CDR1 LGHDT and CDR2 YNNKEL (reference sequence). This chain's CDR3 is CASSQAPGQGSNEQFF. The CDR3 DNA is TGTGCCAGCAGCCAAGCCCCGGGACAGGGTTCAAATGAGCAGTTCTTC.

This clonotype was seen ten or more times. The rearrangement uses TRBV5-1 and TRBJ2-1, with D hard to call. The germline V and J ends were trimmed by 0 bases and 5 bases, with 6 bases remaining between them. The CDR3 has 13 residues. The germline V gene has CDR1 SGHRS and CDR2 YFSETQ. The CDR3 region is CASSLGVNNEQFF. In DNA form, the CDR3 reads TGCGCCAGCAGCTTGGGTGTTAACAATGAGCAGTTCTTC.

In its sample, this clonotype was seen many times. The CDR3 DNA reads as TGTGCCAGCAGCCCAATAGCGGGGGCCAATGAGCAGTTCTTC. Its translation is CASSPIAGANEQFF. J is TRBJ2-1 and V is TRBV7-6, with 9 bases fitting TRBD2. V dropped 5 bases and J dropped 6; count of bases not matched to a gene: 5. Germline V gene data show CDR1 as SGHVS and CDR2 as FNYEAQ. The CDR3 covers 14 residues.

The V and J genes are TRBV12-3 or TRBV12-4 and TRBJ2-2, with D possibly matching TRBD1 (5 bases). CDR3 length: 15 amino acids. Trimming took off 6 bases at V and 4 bases at J, with 15 bases between the two ends. The CDR3 DNA reads as TGTGCCAGCAGCCACTCCAGGGCAGGCACCGGGGAGCTGTTTTTT. The encoded protein is CASSHSRAGTGELFF.

This clonotype was detected many times. The rearrangement links TRBV15 to TRBJ2-6; D might be TRBD1 or TRBD2, each matching 5 bases. The V end lost 5 bases, the J end lost 3 bases, and 17 bases lay between the germline ends. This CDR3 contains 17 residues. Germline loops: CDR1 LNHNV, CDR2 YYDKDF (reference sequence). CDR3 residues: CATSDGPGGDGANVLTF. The CDR3 DNA reads TGTGCCACCAGCGACGGGCCTGGGGGAGATGGGGCCAACGTCCTGACTTTC.

This clonotype has at least ten counts. CDR3 protein: CASSLVTAYNEQFF. The CDR3 DNA reads TGTGCCAGCAGCTTAGTGACAGCCTACAATGAGCAGTTCTTC. The gene calls are TRBV11-1 and TRBJ2-1, with D tentatively TRBD1 (5 bases). The length of the CDR3 is 14 residues. Between the trimmed V and J ends, which lost 1 base and 2 bases, there was a span of 6 bases. Looked up from germline, CDR1 is SGHAT and CDR2 is FQDESV (reference sequence).

This clonotype was seen ten or more times. The chain combines TRBV29-1 with TRBJ1-1; possible D gene TRBD1, 5 bases. V shed 6 bases and J shed 2 bases, with 13 bases lying between them. The CDR3 contains 13 residues. Per germline, CDR1 SQVTM and CDR2 ANQGSEA. CDR3 nucleotide sequence: TGCAGCGTCCTACAGGACCTAAACACTGAAGCTTTCTTT. This translates into CSVLQDLNTEAFF.

As concerns this clonotype: Since a much larger clone is just one base distant, this may be a read error. This chain uses TRBV7-2 with TRBJ1-4; unclear D gene. Germline lookup yields CDR1 SGHTA and CDR2 FQGNSA. This CDR3 has 14 amino acids. The chain's CDR3 is CASSLRLEHEKLVF. The DNA of the CDR3 is TGTGCCAGCAGCTTACGGTTAGAACATGAAAAACTGGTTTTT.

This clonotype was seen at least ten times. The chain couples TRBV20-1 to TRBJ1-4; D ambiguous. The CDR3 covers 11 residues. V was pared by 3 bases and J by 12 bases, with 11 bases between. Germline CDR1 and CDR2: DFQATT and SNEGSKA (reference sequence). CDR3 amino acids: CSARGRNELFF. The CDR3 DNA sequence: TGCAGTGCTAGGGGTCGGAATGAACTGTTTTTT.

This clonotype has a count of ten or more. The chain carries TRBV18 and TRBJ2-1, with 10 bases that match TRBD2. CDR3 length: 15 amino acids. Germline lookup yields CDR1 KGHSH and CDR2 LQKENI. The V and J ends lost 3 bases and 4 bases, in that order; junction bases with no gene match: 3. Here the CDR3 reads CASSPGTSEYNEQFF. In DNA, the CDR3 is TGTGCCAGCTCACCCGGGACTAGCGAATACAATGAGCAGTTCTTC.